This TCR beta chain was documented in a study of control samples from healthy donors and cancer patients (dated by TCRdb to about 2020). About this clone: Its antigen has not been determined. Base-call qualities are not available, and no considerably larger clone is one nucleotide away.

Libraries were made using the immunoSEQ multiplex PCR assay. The immuneACCESS repertoire file appears here via TCRdb, limited to in-frame rearrangements. These files lack a portion of the clones; in checked studies, under half of the deficit traces to unresolved V genes, and the cause of the others is not known. The sample table lists fewer than 200,000 clones, about 94% of them with a count of one. The leading ten clones occupy 4.1% of the sample. The CDR3 spans 16 residues, from the cysteine through the phenylalanine. CDR3 DNA is the only sequence kept; it has 48 bases, read in frame from the first base. Looking up the germline V gene yields CDR1 KGHSH and CDR2 LQKENI. The germline V end is reduced by 5 bases and the J end by 2 bases; junction bases left unmatched: 5.

Sequencing was performed on blood. This TCR came from an older woman in good health. This sequence uses TRBV18 and TRBJ2-2; the central 10 bases match TRBD2. Here the CDR3 is given as CASSTASGGNTGELFF. The nucleotide sequence is TGTGCCAGCTCAACCGCTAGCGGGGGTAACACCGGGGAGCTGTTTTTT.